These 26 T cell receptor beta chains were sequenced from one sample in a study of OX40 agonist ivuxolimab in advanced cancers. Data came from immunoSEQ multiplex PCR; TCRdb stores just in-frame clones and leaves some out. Altogether fewer than 75,000 clones are present, roughly 89% being singletons, with the ten largest covering 0.7% to 0.95%. The source material was CD4+ or CD8+ T cells sorted from blood, sampled in a trial of the OX40 agonist ivuxolimab. All receptors derive from an adult with an advanced solid tumor such as melanoma, head and neck, liver or kidney cancer.

The count of this clone is one. The rearrangement links TRBV30 to TRBJ2-1; D unresolved. Per germline, CDR1 GTSNPN and CDR2 SVGIG (reference sequence). The CDR3 is 12 residues long. Trimming took off 3 bases at V and 15 bases at J, with 18 bases between the two ends. CDR3 bases: TGTGCCTGGAGCGGTCCCGAAGTACATCGGTTCTTC. Its translation is CAWSGPEVHRFF.

In this sample, this clone turned up a few times. The V and J genes are TRBV29-1 and TRBJ2-3; 9 bases are a match to TRBD1. Germline assignment: CDR1 SQVTM and CDR2 ANQGSEA. The CDR3 loop spans 15 amino acids. The J segment lost 4 bases and the V segment lost 2 bases, leaving 7 bases of the junction unmatched. The CDR3 coding sequence is TGCAGCGTTGAAAGGGGGACAGGGTGGGCAGATACGCAGTATTTT. It translates to CSVERGTGWADTQYF.

This sequence joins TRBV19 and TRBJ1-3, with unresolved D. This CDR3 is 13 amino acids long. Trimming removed 6 bases from V and 1 base from J, with 7 bases in between. Germline CDR1 reads LNHDA; CDR2 reads SQIVND (reference sequence). CDR3 amino acids: CASRSESGNTIYF. The CDR3 coding sequence is TGTGCCAGTAGGTCAGAGTCTGGAAACACCATATATTTT.

The rearrangement uses TRBV2 and TRBJ2-5; weak D call: TRBD2 (5 bases). V gave up 9 bases and J gave up 4 bases, with 15 bases separating them. Germline-derived CDR1 and CDR2 are SNHLY and FYNNEI. The CDR3 spans 13 residues. Written as DNA, the CDR3 is TGTGCCAGTACAAACGGGGAGTCAGAGACCCAGTACTTC. The encoded protein is CASTNGESETQYF.

The rearrangement links TRBV10-1 to TRBJ1-1; 9 bases align to TRBD1. The CDR3 sequence is 15 residues long. The V gene end was trimmed by 8 bases and the J gene end by 5 bases; junction bases not matched to a gene: 12. Per germline, CDR1 WNHNN and CDR2 SYGVQD (reference sequence). The CDR3 DNA sequence: TGCGCCAGCTCTGGGAAACAGGGGGCTATGACTGAAGCTTTCTTT. It translates to CASSGKQGAMTEAFF.

In its sample, this clone was seen a few times. The V gene is TRBV28, the J gene TRBJ1-2; D is perhaps TRBD1 (5 bases). Germline V gives CDR1 MDHEN, CDR2 SYDVKM. The CDR3 length is 15 residues. The germline V and J ends were trimmed by 5 bases and 8 bases, with 21 bases remaining between them. For the CDR3, the DNA is TGTGCCAGCAGTCCCGGGACCAGGAGCTTTAAGGGCTACACCTTC. This sequence encodes CASSPGTRSFKGYTF.

The chain combines TRBV18 with TRBJ2-3; D is unresolved. Trimming removed 8 bases from V and 2 bases from J, with 14 bases in between. CDR1 and CDR2 from the germline V gene are KGHSH and LQKENI. CDR3 size: 14 residues. The CDR3 loop is CASQLGRSTDTQYF. CDR3 nucleotide sequence: TGTGCCAGCCAACTTGGACGGTCCACAGATACGCAGTATTTT.

The chain carries TRBV5-1 and TRBJ2-7; weak D call: TRBD1 (6 bases). V was shortened by 5 bases and J by 0 bases, with 12 bases between the two germline ends. There are 14 residues in the CDR3. Germline assignment: CDR1 SGHRS and CDR2 YFSETQ. The CDR3: CASRWTASSYEQYF. CDR3 sequence (DNA): TGCGCCAGCAGGTGGACAGCCAGCTCCTACGAGCAGTACTTC.

Here the CDR3 reads CASSISPLGRAIPREQFF. In nucleotides, the CDR3 is TGTGCCAGTAGTATCAGTCCACTGGGCAGGGCAATCCCCCGTGAGCAGTTCTTC. The chain couples TRBV19 to TRBJ2-1; tentatively, D is TRBD1 (5 bases). The CDR3 consists of 18 residues. Germline V gene data show CDR1 as LNHDA and CDR2 as SQIVND (reference sequence). Trimming removed 3 bases at V and 9 bases at J, with 27 bases between.

This clone has just a few counts. The J gene is TRBJ2-7, the V gene TRBV5-1; D remains ambiguous. Germline V gene lookup returns CDR1 SGHRS and CDR2 YFSETQ. The germline V and J ends were trimmed by 2 bases and 1 base, with 7 bases remaining between them. The CDR3 loop spans 13 amino acids. The CDR3 sequence: CASSLMVSYEQYF. The DNA for the CDR3 is TGCGCCAGCAGCTTAATGGTATCCTACGAGCAGTACTTC.

The chain employs TRBV14 and TRBJ2-2; a possible D gene is TRBD2 (6 bases). This CDR3 is 14 amino acids long. V was cut by 1 base and J by 6 bases, with 9 bases left in between. Per germline, CDR1 SGHDN and CDR2 FVKESK. DNA of the CDR3: TGTGCCAGCAGCCAAGTGGGGAGGCCCGGGGAGCTGTTTTTT. This encodes CASSQVGRPGELFF.

V usage is TRBV11-3 and J usage is TRBJ1-1, with 9 bases aligning to TRBD1. Germline V gene lookup returns CDR1 SGHNT and CDR2 YENEEA. CDR3 size: 12 residues. Germline trimming cut 4 bases from V and 7 bases from J; bases unmatched to any gene: 1. The CDR3 bases are TGTGCCAGCAGCTACAGGGGGCATGAAGCTTTCTTT. This codes for CASSYRGHEAFF. Complete variable domain (other parts from reference TRBV11-3 and TRBJ1-1): EAGVVQSPRYKIIEKKQPVAFWCNPISGHNTLYWYLQNLGQGPELLIRYENEEAVDDSQLPKDRFSAERLKGVDSTLKIQPAELGDSAVYLCASSYRGHEAFFGQGTRLTVV.

The chain carries TRBV5-4 and TRBJ2-3; D is perhaps TRBD1 (7 bases). Germline CDR1 and CDR2: SGHNT and YYREEE (reference sequence). Trimming took off 5 bases at V and 4 bases at J, with 11 bases between the two ends. The CDR3 extends over 13 amino acids. This CDR3 is CASREGAADTQYF. The CDR3 DNA sequence: TGTGCCAGCAGGGAGGGGGCCGCAGATACGCAGTATTTT.

The V and J genes are TRBV6-6 and TRBJ1-4; D unresolved. This CDR3 has 12 amino acids. The V and J ends lost 3 bases and 8 bases respectively, with 7 bases between them. Germline CDR1 reads MNHNY; CDR2 reads SVGAGI (reference sequence). The DNA of the CDR3 is TGTGCCAGCAGTTATAGCGGAGAAAAACTGTTTTTT. Translating gives CASSYSGEKLFF.

The CDR3 reads CAWSSGGDEQYF. The CDR3 DNA reads TGTGCCTGGAGTTCAGGGGGAGACGAGCAGTACTTC. The V gene is TRBV30, the J gene TRBJ2-7; TRBD1 aligns across 7 bases. Germline CDR1 and CDR2: GTSNPN and SVGIG (reference sequence). This CDR3 is 12 amino acids long. Trimming at V came to 2 bases and at J to 5 bases, leaving 3 bases not matched to a gene.

This chain joins TRBV5-1 and TRBJ2-5, with TRBD1 matching over 8 bases. CDR1 is SGHRS, CDR2 YFSETQ, per germline. The ends lost 2 bases at V and 3 bases at J; junction bases unmatched: 3. The CDR3 loop spans 14 amino acids. CDR3 sequence: CASSFTGGEETQYF. CDR3 nucleotides: TGCGCCAGCAGCTTTACAGGGGGAGAAGAGACCCAGTACTTC. The full variable domain, completed using reference TRBV5-1 and TRBJ2-5, is KAGVTQTPRYLIKTRGQQVTLSCSPISGHRSVSWYQQTPGQGLQFLFEYFSETQRNKGNFPGRFSGRQFSNSRSEMNVSTLELGDSALYLCASSFTGGEETQYFGPGTRLLVL.

The CDR3 here is CASSLASKNTEAFF. For the CDR3, the DNA is TGCGCCAGCAGCTTGGCCAGCAAGAACACTGAAGCTTTCTTT. This sequence joins TRBV5-1 and TRBJ1-1, with D hard to call. V lost 0 bases and J 1 base, leaving 7 bases between the germline ends. Per germline, CDR1 SGHRS and CDR2 YFSETQ. The length of the CDR3 is 14 residues. The whole variable domain, remainder taken from reference TRBV5-1 and TRBJ1-1, is KAGVTQTPRYLIKTRGQQVTLSCSPISGHRSVSWYQQTPGQGLQFLFEYFSETQRNKGNFPGRFSGRQFSNSRSEMNVSTLELGDSALYLCASSLASKNTEAFFGQGTRLTVV.

A single count supports this clone. This chain uses TRBV5-6 with TRBJ1-6; no definite D call. Trimming cost V 2 bases and J 3 bases, with 9 bases left between them. Germline V gene sequence: CDR1 SGHDT, CDR2 YYEEEE. This CDR3 has 15 amino acids. In nucleotides, the CDR3 is TGTGCCAGCAGCTTCGGACGTAACTATAATTCACCCCTCCACTTT. This codes for CASSFGRNYNSPLHF.

This clone was detected once. The rearrangement joins TRBV19 to TRBJ2-1, with TRBD2 identical over 8 bases. V was pared by 6 bases and J by 6 bases, with 10 bases of the junction left unmatched. The CDR3 runs to 15 residues. Germline assignment: CDR1 LNHDA and CDR2 SQIVND (reference sequence). For the CDR3, the DNA is TGTGCCAGTAGGACCACTAGCGGCCTCCGCAATGAGCAGTTCTTC. The encoded protein is CASRTTSGLRNEQFF.

The rearrangement joins TRBV2 to TRBJ2-7; tentatively, D is TRBD1 (5 bases). In germline, CDR1 is SNHLY, CDR2 FYNNEI. The ends were cut back, 4 bases at V and 1 base at J, with 14 bases in the middle. The CDR3 has 15 amino acids. The CDR3 nucleotides read TGTGCCAGCAGTGTTAGAGACAGTGTGTCCTACGAGCAGTACTTC. The encoded protein is CASSVRDSVSYEQYF.

This clone was observed a few times. The J gene is TRBJ2-2, the V gene TRBV2; no firm D call. The V end lost 3 bases, the J end lost 4 bases, and 6 bases lay between the germline ends. The CDR3 runs to 13 residues. In germline, CDR1 is SNHLY, CDR2 FYNNEI. CDR3 in amino acids: CASSDSPTGELFF. CDR3 DNA: TGTGCCAGCAGTGACAGCCCCACCGGGGAGCTGTTTTTT.

The rearrangement joins TRBV11-2 to TRBJ2-5; D is unresolved. From germline, CDR1 is SGHAT and CDR2 FQNNGV. This CDR3 has 16 amino acids. The V end lost 2 bases, the J end lost 4 bases, and 17 bases lay between the germline ends. The CDR3 sequence: CASSLKGNSGAETQYF. Here the CDR3 DNA reads TGTGCCAGCAGCTTAAAAGGGAATTCAGGAGCAGAGACCCAGTACTTC. The whole variable domain, filled in from reference TRBV11-2 and TRBJ2-5, reads EAGVAQSPRYKIIEKRQSVAFWCNPISGHATLYWYQQILGQGPKLLIQFQNNGVVDDSQLPKDRFSAERLKGVDSTLKIQPAKLEDSAVYLCASSLKGNSGAETQYFGPGTRLLVL.

CDR3 sequence reads: CASSAFTGVETQYF. In DNA form, the CDR3 reads TGTGCCAGCAGTGCGTTCACAGGGGTAGAGACCCAGTACTTC. J is TRBJ2-5 and V is TRBV25-1; 7 nucleotides align to TRBD1. The ends lost 4 bases at V and 4 bases at J; junction bases unmatched: 6. This CDR3 comprises 14 residues. Germline V CDR1 and CDR2: MGHDK, SYGVNS.

The V gene is TRBV6-1, the J gene TRBJ2-5; 10 bases are a match to TRBD1. The CDR3 spans 14 residues. The germline V gene encodes CDR1 MNHNS and CDR2 SASEGT. CDR3 coding DNA: TGTGCAAGCGGGGACAGGGGTCACGGAGAGACCCAGTACTTC. It specifies CASGDRGHGETQYF.

The gene calls are TRBV7-9 and TRBJ1-1; D is possibly TRBD1 (6 bases). The germline V gene encodes CDR1 SEHNR and CDR2 FQNEAQ (reference sequence). V was trimmed by 5 bases and J by 5 bases, leaving 21 bases between them. There are 16 residues in the CDR3. The DNA of the CDR3 is TGTGCCAGCAGCGAGTTCGGGGGGCGCTTCAAAACTGAAGCTTTCTTT. It translates to CASSEFGGRFKTEAFF. The full variable domain, in which reference TRBV7-9 and TRBJ1-1 provide the parts outside the CDR3, is DTGVSQNPRHKITKRGQNVTFRCDPISEHNRLYWYRQTLGQGPEFLTYFQNEAQLEKSRLLSDRFSAERPKGSFSTLEIQRTEQGDSAMYLCASSEFGGRFKTEAFFGQGTRLTVV.

The V call is TRBV7-2, the J call TRBJ2-3, with 9 nucleotides matching TRBD2. Germline-derived CDR1 and CDR2 are SGHTA and FQGNSA. V gave up 1 base and J gave up 7 bases; unmatched junction bases: 9. There are 16 residues in the CDR3. The DNA for the CDR3 is TGTGCCAGCAGCTTAGGTTGGAGCGGGGGGCGGAATACGCAGTATTTT. Its translation: CASSLGWSGGRNTQYF.